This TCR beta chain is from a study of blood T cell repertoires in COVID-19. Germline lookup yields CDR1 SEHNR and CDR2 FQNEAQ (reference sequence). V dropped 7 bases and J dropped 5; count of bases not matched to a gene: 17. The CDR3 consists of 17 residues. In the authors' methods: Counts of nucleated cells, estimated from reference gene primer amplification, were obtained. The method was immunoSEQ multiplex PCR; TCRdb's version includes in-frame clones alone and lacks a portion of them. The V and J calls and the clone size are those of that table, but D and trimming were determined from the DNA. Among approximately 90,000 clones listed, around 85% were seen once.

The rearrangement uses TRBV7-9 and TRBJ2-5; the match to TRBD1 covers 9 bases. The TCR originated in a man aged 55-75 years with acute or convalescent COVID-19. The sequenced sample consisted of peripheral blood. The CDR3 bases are TGTGCCAGCACCGGGGTTCGGGGGGACAGGGCGATCGAGACCCAGTACTTC. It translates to CASTGVRGDRAIETQYF.